The 2 T cell receptor beta chains below were found in one sample sequenced in a study of tumor-infiltrating lymphocytes in primary liver carcinoma. A primer in the constant region served to generate TCR beta cDNA from 450 to 600 ng of total RNA. Three-round nested multiplex PCR performed with slightly modified ARM-PCR produced the TCR beta libraries. Running 9 to 11 cycles apiece, the first two PCR rounds relied on TRBV1-TRBV30 forward primers together with a C-beta reverse primer. TCRdb reanalysed the multiplex PCR reads using MiXCR and keeps one entry per CDR3 protein. The sample holds 120,000 or so distinct CDR3 sequences; 55% to 65% are singletons and the top ten take 9.3%. Joint extraction of RNA and DNA used roughly 19-32 mg of bulk tissue that was unsorted. The sequencing input was liver tumor tissue from sampling region 1. Sample subset: tumor region T1, superior pole. All receptors derive from an older woman with primary liver carcinoma and hepatitis B virus infection.

Regarding this clonotype: This could be a read error, since a much larger clone is one nucleotide away. The rearrangement joins TRBV10-3 to TRBJ1-1, with 9 bases fitting TRBD1. Per the germline V gene, CDR1 is ENHRY and CDR2 is SYGVKD. This CDR3 is 13 amino acids long. This CDR3 is CAIRNTGGTEVFF. As DNA, the CDR3 is TGTGCCATCAGGAACACAGGGGGCACTGAAGTTTTCTTT.

On this clonotype itself: Germline and junction disagree at one end, which may indicate a read error. V gene TRBV11-1 combines with J gene TRBJ2-7, with D possibly being TRBD1 or TRBD2 (5 bases each). The CDR3 extends over 17 amino acids. Germline V gene lookup returns CDR1 SGHAT and CDR2 FQDESV (reference sequence). The CDR3, as DNA: TGTGCCAGCAGCTTGAGGGATACCGGGACCTGGACCTACGAGCAATACTTC. Amino acid sequence: CASSLRDTGTWTYEQYF.